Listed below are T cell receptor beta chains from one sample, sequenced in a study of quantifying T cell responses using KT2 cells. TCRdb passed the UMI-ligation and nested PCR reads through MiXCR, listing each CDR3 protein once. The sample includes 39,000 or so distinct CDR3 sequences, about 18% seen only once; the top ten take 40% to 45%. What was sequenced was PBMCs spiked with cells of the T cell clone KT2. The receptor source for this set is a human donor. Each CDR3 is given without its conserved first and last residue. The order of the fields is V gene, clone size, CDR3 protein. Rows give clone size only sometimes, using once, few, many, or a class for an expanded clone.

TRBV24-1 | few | ATSDAGTGNSYEQY
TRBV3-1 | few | ASSHRWGDGELF
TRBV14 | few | ASSQDRGPNYGYT
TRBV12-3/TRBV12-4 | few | ASSSIGLAEHNEQF
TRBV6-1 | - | ASSELAGTGQTQY
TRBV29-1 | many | SVAIGGGFEQY
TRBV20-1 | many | SARQGSDYGYT
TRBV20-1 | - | SARDLASADTQY
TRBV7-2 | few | ASSRAAGHSTDTQY
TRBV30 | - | AWKIQGRTEAF
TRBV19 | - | ASSIPLAEQF
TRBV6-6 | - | ASSYRGSYEQY
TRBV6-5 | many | ASRGTGALSETQY
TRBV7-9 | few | ASSSRTGNQPQH
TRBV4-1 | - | ASRGTSGGVPEELF
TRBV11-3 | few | ASSLDRLAGGVNEQF
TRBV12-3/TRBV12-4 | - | ASSLGLTENSPLH
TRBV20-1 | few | SAEQPGQGSSPLH
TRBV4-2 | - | ASSQGDERVPSTDTQY
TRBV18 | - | ASSTRDYELDTQY
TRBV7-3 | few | AIEKTSGATSTDTQY
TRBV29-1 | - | SVKTGDGANVLT
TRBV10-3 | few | AISGTLAGVAGTDTQY
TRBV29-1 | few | SVDGWGDYGYN
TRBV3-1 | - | ASSQDLPGNTIY
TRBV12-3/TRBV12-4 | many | ASSLGSSTDTQY
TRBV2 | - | ASSSQVNTEAF
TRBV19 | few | ASSPPRQVMNTEAF
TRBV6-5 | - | ASGRSTRSYEQY
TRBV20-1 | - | SVRGPGGARQPQH
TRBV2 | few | ASSGANYGYT
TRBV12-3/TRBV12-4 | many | ASSFSFAGTQTPNEQF
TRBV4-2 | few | ASSQEAGAPREQF
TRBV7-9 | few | ASSLLRNTGELF
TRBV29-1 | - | SVAGQGVTNYGYT
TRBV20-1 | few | SALIGNSPLH
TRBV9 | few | ASSVVVRGDTQY